This T cell receptor (beta chain) was found in a study of T cell repertoires in cytomegalovirus infection. The CDR3 is made up of 16 amino acids. Germline V lookup: CDR1 SEHNR, CDR2 FQNEAQ (reference sequence). V was trimmed by 5 bases and J by 0 bases, leaving 17 bases between them. TCRdb recomputed calls from the reads with MiXCR, one row per CDR3 protein. Altogether 600,000 to 800,000 distinct CDR3 sequences are present, around 24% being singletons, with the ten largest covering around 8%. This clonotype was detected many times. The material sequenced was CD8+ T cells from PBMCs. This TCR was sampled from a human donor in good health (CMV status not recorded). Some clones in this sample may be carry-over from other donors' samples. The chain carries TRBV7-9 and TRBJ2-7, with D possibly called TRBD1 or TRBD2 (6 bases each). The CDR3 DNA sequence: TGTGCCAGCAGCCTTTTTTTAGGGGGGCACTCCTACGAGCAGTACTTC. Translated, it gives CASSLFLGGHSYEQYF.